The sequence of this T cell receptor beta chain was determined in a study of cytomegalovirus exposure and HLA in healthy donors. The overall study: The study's early data release held about 77 million unique TCRs from HLA-typed donors. The study's findings and limits: The productive fraction for most TCR beta V segments was about 87% or about 30% in an earlier analysis.

Though nominally healthy at sampling, donors likely had unrecorded immune exposures. The germline gives CDR1 SQVTM, CDR2 ANQGSEA. This CDR3 contains 15 residues. Trimming removed 4 bases from V and 4 bases from J, with 19 bases in between. About this clone: Its antigen is currently unknown.

With 60 Vbeta and 13 Jbeta primers, the PCR was carried out. Generated by immunoSEQ multiplex PCR, the TCRdb table keeps only in-frame clones and is missing some. In the table there are about 100,000 clones, about three quarters of which are singletons. The chain combines TRBV29-1 with TRBJ1-1; weak D call: TRBD1 (6 bases). The sequencing sample was made of PBMCs. This TCR derives from a man aged 50 to 60 in good health and CMV-seropositive. CDR3 region: CSVVVFGGRSTEAFF. DNA for the CDR3: TGCAGCGTTGTAGTTTTCGGGGGGCGAAGCACTGAAGCTTTCTTT. The full variable domain, in which reference TRBV29-1 and TRBJ1-1 provide the parts outside the CDR3, is SAVISQKPSRDICQRGTSLTIQCQVDSQVTMMFWYRQQPGQSLTLIATANQGSEATYESGFVIDKFPISRPNLTFSTLTVSNMSPEDSSIYLCSVVVFGGRSTEAFFGQGTRLTVV.